The 14 T cell receptor beta chains below were found in one sample sequenced in a study of cytomegalovirus exposure and HLA in healthy donors. It was with 60 Vbeta and 13 Jbeta primers that the PCR ran. Some clones are missing from TCRdb's copy, which holds only in-frame ones; the method was immunoSEQ multiplex PCR. Among roughly 180,000 clones listed, roughly 84% were seen once. The sample taken for sequencing was PBMCs. These receptor sequences come from a man aged 30 to 45 in good health and CMV-seronegative.

The count of this clone is one. The CDR3 bases are TGTGCCAGTAGTGGACAGGGGGGTTTCAATCAGCCCCAGCATTTT. Its translation is CASSGQGGFNQPQHF. The chain combines TRBV19 with TRBJ1-5, with 10 bases that match TRBD1. With 5 bases clipped from V and 3 bases from J, the junction kept 4 bases outside the gene matches. The CDR3 length is 15 residues. Germline CDR1 and CDR2: LNHDA and SQIVND (reference sequence).

The V gene is TRBV5-1, the J gene TRBJ2-5, with 12 bases aligning to TRBD2. The CDR3 contains 15 residues. Losses at the gene ends were 4 bases for V and 4 bases for J; bases not matched to a gene: 5. The germline V gene encodes CDR1 SGHRS and CDR2 YFSETQ. The CDR3 region has the DNA TGCGCCAGCAGCGCCGGGACTAGCGGGCTAGAGACCCAGTACTTC. Its translation is CASSAGTSGLETQYF. Full variable domain (rest looked up from reference TRBV5-1 and TRBJ2-5): KAGVTQTPRYLIKTRGQQVTLSCSPISGHRSVSWYQQTPGQGLQFLFEYFSETQRNKGNFPGRFSGRQFSNSRSEMNVSTLELGDSALYLCASSAGTSGLETQYFGPGTRLLVL.

This clone showed up just once. The chain employs TRBV2 and TRBJ1-2; D call uncertain. V was cut by 7 bases and J by 2 bases, with 5 bases left in between. The CDR3 length is 11 residues. CDR1 and CDR2 (germline): SNHLY, FYNNEI. The CDR3 region has the DNA TGTGCCAGCAAACAGAACTATGGCTACACCTTC. Translating it yields CASKQNYGYTF.

This clone was found once. The rearrangement joins TRBV20-1 to TRBJ1-1; D remains unclear. Trimming left V 3 bases short and J 10 bases short, with 12 bases between. Germline CDR1 and CDR2: DFQATT and SNEGSKA (reference sequence). The length of the CDR3 is 11 residues. The chain's CDR3 is CSASPPRVAFF. In DNA, the CDR3 is TGCAGTGCTAGTCCCCCTCGGGTAGCTTTCTTT.

The genes are TRBV5-1 and TRBJ1-2; D gene uncertain. Germline lookup yields CDR1 SGHRS and CDR2 YFSETQ. CDR3 length equals 13 residues. V was trimmed by 0 bases and J by 1 base, leaving 4 bases between them. CDR3 in amino acids: CASSLDINYGYTF. The CDR3, as DNA: TGCGCCAGCAGCTTGGATATTAACTATGGCTACACCTTC.

This sequence joins TRBV10-2 and TRBJ2-1; TRBD2 agrees at 9 bases. This CDR3 region has 15 residues. Germline CDR1 is WSHSY and CDR2 is SAAADI. Trimming cost V 8 bases and J 1 base; bases outside gene matches: 6. The CDR3, as DNA: TGCGCCAGCCGCAGCGGGGGGTCATCCTACAATGAGCAGTTCTTC. This gives the protein CASRSGGSSYNEQFF.

The chain couples TRBV10-2 to TRBJ2-1; D call uncertain. Germline assignment: CDR1 WSHSY and CDR2 SAAADI. The CDR3 is made up of 15 amino acids. V shed 2 bases and J shed 0 bases, with 8 bases lying between them. CDR3 nucleotides: TGCGCCAGCAGTGAGGGCCCCAGCTCCTACAATGAGCAGTTCTTC. It specifies CASSEGPSSYNEQFF.

The rearrangement uses TRBV9 and TRBJ2-2; D possibly corresponds to TRBD1 (5 bases). This CDR3 is built from 16 residues. Trimming removed 0 bases from V and 3 bases from J, with 12 bases in between. Germline loops: CDR1 SGDLS, CDR2 YYNGEE. CDR3 DNA sequence: TGTGCCAGCAGCGTAGGGCAGGGTAGGGACACCGGGGAGCTGTTTTTT. This sequence encodes CASSVGQGRDTGELFF.

This rearrangement joins TRBV15 to TRBJ2-2, with D possibly matching TRBD1 (6 bases). The CDR3 is made up of 15 amino acids. Trimming shortened V by 9 bases and J by 3 bases, and 17 bases separated the two germline ends. The germline CDR1 and CDR2 sequences are LNHNV and YYDKDF (reference sequence). DNA of the CDR3: TGTGCCACTAGAACAGGGACCCTGTACACCGGGGAGCTGTTTTTT. Translated, it gives CATRTGTLYTGELFF.

The chain uses TRBV15 and TRBJ1-5; 8 nucleotides agree with TRBD1. This CDR3 has 16 amino acids. J was trimmed by 1 base and V by 11 bases; bases with no gene match: 13. CDR1 LNHNV and CDR2 YYDKDF come from the germline V gene (reference sequence). The CDR3 here is CAAQLTGAGSNQPQHF. For the CDR3, the DNA is TGTGCCGCCCAGCTGACAGGGGCAGGCAGCAATCAGCCCCAGCATTTT.

The chain is built from TRBV15 and TRBJ2-4, with 10 bases matching TRBD1. V lost 7 bases to trimming and J lost 1 base; unmatched junction nucleotides: 16. Per the germline V gene, CDR1 is LNHNV and CDR2 is YYDKDF (reference sequence). The CDR3 contains 19 residues. CDR3 in DNA: TGTGCCACCACCTCTCGGGACAGGGGTATGATGGGGGCCAAAAACATTCAGTACTTC. Protein: CATTSRDRGMMGAKNIQYF.

The J gene is TRBJ2-7, the V gene TRBV7-2; 9 nucleotides match TRBD1. J gave up 8 bases and V 5 bases, and 16 bases lay outside the gene matches. The germline CDR1 and CDR2 sequences are SGHTA and FQGNSA. This CDR3 is 16 amino acids long. CDR3 DNA sequence: TGTGCCAGCAGCCCAGGTCCCGGGACAGGGAAGATCAAGCAGTACTTC. Translated, it gives CASSPGPGTGKIKQYF.

This clone has a single count. The chain links TRBV18 to TRBJ1-4; D gene unclear. Germline values: CDR1 KGHSH, CDR2 LQKENI. CDR3 length: 17 residues. The V end was cut by 1 base, the J end by 0 bases, with 12 bases between. CDR3 region: CASSPLERLTTNEKLFF. For the CDR3, the DNA is TGTGCCAGCTCACCACTGGAGCGCCTCACAACTAATGAAAAACTGTTTTTT.

The V call is TRBV6-1, the J call TRBJ2-6; perhaps TRBD1 as D (5 bases). The CDR3 loop spans 15 amino acids. CDR1 and CDR2 (germline): MNHNS, SASEGT. The germline V and J ends were trimmed by 3 bases and 1 base, with 7 bases remaining between them. Here the CDR3 reads CASSDSGSGANVLTF. The CDR3 DNA is TGTGCCAGCAGTGACTCAGGGTCTGGGGCCAACGTCCTGACTTTC.